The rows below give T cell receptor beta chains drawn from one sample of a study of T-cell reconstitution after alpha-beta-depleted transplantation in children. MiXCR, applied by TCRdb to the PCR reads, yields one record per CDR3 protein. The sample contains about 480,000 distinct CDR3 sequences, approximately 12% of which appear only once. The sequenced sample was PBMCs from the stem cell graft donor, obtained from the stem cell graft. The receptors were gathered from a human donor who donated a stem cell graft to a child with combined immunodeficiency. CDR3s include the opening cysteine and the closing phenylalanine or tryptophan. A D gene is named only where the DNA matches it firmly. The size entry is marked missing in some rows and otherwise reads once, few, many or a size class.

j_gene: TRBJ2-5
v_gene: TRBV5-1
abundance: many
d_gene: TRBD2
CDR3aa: CASSLELAGGETQYF
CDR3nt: TGCGCCAGCAGCTTGGAATTGGCGGGGGGTGAGACCCAGTACTTC

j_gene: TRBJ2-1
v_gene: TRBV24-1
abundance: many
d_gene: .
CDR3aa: CATSESRGANEQFF
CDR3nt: TGTGCCACCAGTGAGTCCAGGGGGGCCAATGAGCAGTTCTTC

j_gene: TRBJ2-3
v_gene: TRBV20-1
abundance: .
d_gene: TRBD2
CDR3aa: CSAPPPGLAGTDTQYF
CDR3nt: TGCAGTGCTCCCCCTCCGGGACTAGCGGGGACAGATACGCAGTATTTT

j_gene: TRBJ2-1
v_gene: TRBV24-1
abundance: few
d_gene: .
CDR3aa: CATSAGHSLLEQFF
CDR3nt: TGTGCCACCAGTGCGGGACATAGCTTATTGGAGCAGTTCTTC

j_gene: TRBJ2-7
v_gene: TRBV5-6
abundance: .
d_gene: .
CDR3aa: CASSEGPRPDEQYF
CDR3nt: TGTGCCAGCAGCGAGGGACCCCGGCCGGACGAGCAGTACTTC

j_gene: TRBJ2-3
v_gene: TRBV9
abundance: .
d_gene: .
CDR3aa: CASSVGLVTDTQYF
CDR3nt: TGTGCCAGCAGCGTCGGACTGGTCACAGATACGCAGTATTTT

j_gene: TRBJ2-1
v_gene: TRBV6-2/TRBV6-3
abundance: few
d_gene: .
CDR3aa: CASSPRGGIPNNEQFF
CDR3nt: TGTGCCAGCAGCCCAAGAGGCGGAATCCCCAACAATGAGCAGTTCTTC

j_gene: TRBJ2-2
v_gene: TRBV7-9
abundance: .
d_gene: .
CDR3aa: CASRRRGTTGELFF
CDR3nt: TGTGCCAGCCGCCGGCGCGGAACTACCGGGGAGCTGTTTTTT

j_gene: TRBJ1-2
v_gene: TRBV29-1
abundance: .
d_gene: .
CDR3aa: CSVVLQGHGYTF
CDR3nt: TGCAGCGTGGTATTACAGGGACATGGCTACACCTTC

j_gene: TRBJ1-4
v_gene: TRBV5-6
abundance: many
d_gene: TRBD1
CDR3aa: CASSSPGQGEEKLFF
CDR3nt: TGTGCCAGCAGTTCGCCGGGACAGGGTGAGGAAAAACTGTTTTTT

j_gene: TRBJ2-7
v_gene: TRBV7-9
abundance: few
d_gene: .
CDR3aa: CASSLPPPYEQYF
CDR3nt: TGTGCCAGCAGCTTACCTCCCCCCTACGAGCAGTACTTC

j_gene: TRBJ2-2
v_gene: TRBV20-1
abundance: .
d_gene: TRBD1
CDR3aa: CSARVTGTGDTGELFF
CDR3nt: TGCAGTGCTAGAGTCACCGGGACAGGGGACACCGGGGAGCTGTTTTTT

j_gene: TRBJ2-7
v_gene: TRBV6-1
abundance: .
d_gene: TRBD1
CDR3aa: CASSETWDRRHF
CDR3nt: TGTGCCAGCAGTGAAACGTGGGACAGGCGACACTTC

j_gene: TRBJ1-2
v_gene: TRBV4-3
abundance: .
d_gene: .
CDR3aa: CASSPRVTGGGYTF
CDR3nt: TGCGCCAGCAGTCCCCGGGTTACGGGAGGGGGCTACACCTTC

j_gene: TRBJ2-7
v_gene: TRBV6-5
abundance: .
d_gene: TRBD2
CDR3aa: CASSLRTSGGSSYEQYF
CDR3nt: TGTGCCAGCAGTCTCCGGACTAGCGGGGGGAGCTCCTACGAGCAGTACTTC

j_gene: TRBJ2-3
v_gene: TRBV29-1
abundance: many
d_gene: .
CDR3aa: CSVGGSPDTQYF
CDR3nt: TGCAGCGTTGGTGGGAGCCCAGATACGCAGTATTTT

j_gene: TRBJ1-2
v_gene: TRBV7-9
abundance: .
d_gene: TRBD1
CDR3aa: CASSQTGSGYGYTF
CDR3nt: TGTGCCAGCAGCCAGACAGGGTCCGGCTATGGCTACACCTTC

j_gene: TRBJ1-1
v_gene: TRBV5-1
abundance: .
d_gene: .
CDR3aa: CASSRWLGDTEAFF
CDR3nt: TGCGCCAGCAGCCGATGGCTCGGGGACACTGAAGCTTTCTTT

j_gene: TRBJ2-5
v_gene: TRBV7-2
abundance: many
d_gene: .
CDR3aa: CASTPHRGETQYF
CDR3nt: TGTGCCAGCACCCCCCATAGGGGAGAGACCCAGTACTTC